These 18 T cell receptor beta chains share one sample of origin, sequenced in a study of cytomegalovirus exposure and HLA in healthy donors. The repertoire was sequenced with immunoSEQ multiplex PCR; TCRdb's copy has only in-frame clones and lacks some. Here the sample spans 150,000 to 200,000 clones, about 85% being singletons. The sequencing sample was made of PBMCs. These receptors were obtained from a man between 18 and 29 years old in good health and CMV-seropositive.

The V and J genes are TRBV15 and TRBJ2-5; 10 nucleotides agree with TRBD2. J gave up 4 bases and V 0 bases, and 5 bases lay outside the gene matches. The CDR3 consists of 16 residues. CDR1 and CDR2 from the germline V gene are LNHNV and YYDKDF (reference sequence). For the CDR3, the DNA is TGTGCCACCAGCAGAGAGTTAGCGGGAGGCGGAGAGACCCAGTACTTC. Its translation: CATSRELAGGGETQYF.

The chain joins TRBV5-1 to TRBJ2-7; D may be TRBD2 (5 bases). This CDR3 is built from 12 residues. V was pared by 6 bases and J by 3 bases, with 10 bases between. Germline assignment: CDR1 SGHRS and CDR2 YFSETQ. CDR3: CASTEGGYEQYF. The CDR3 DNA follows: TGCGCCAGCACCGAGGGCGGCTACGAGCAGTACTTC. Together with reference TRBV5-1 and TRBJ2-7, the CDR3 gives the full variable domain: KAGVTQTPRYLIKTRGQQVTLSCSPISGHRSVSWYQQTPGQGLQFLFEYFSETQRNKGNFPGRFSGRQFSNSRSEMNVSTLELGDSALYLCASTEGGYEQYFGPGTRLTVT.

The chain links TRBV30 to TRBJ2-2, with 8 bases that match TRBD1. The CDR3 runs to 14 residues. V lost 5 bases to trimming and J lost 1 base; unmatched junction nucleotides: 3. Germline lookup yields CDR1 GTSNPN and CDR2 SVGIG (reference sequence). The CDR3 DNA sequence: TGTGCCTGGTATGGACAGGGGAACACCGGGGAGCTGTTTTTT. Protein product: CAWYGQGNTGELFF.

V gene TRBV28 combines with J gene TRBJ1-3; D may be TRBD1 (6 bases). The germline gives CDR1 MDHEN, CDR2 SYDVKM. CDR3 length: 15 amino acids. V was trimmed by 4 bases and J by 4 bases, leaving 14 bases between them. The CDR3 DNA reads as TGTGCCAGCAGTTACTCCGGGGGGCTCGGAAACACCATATATTTT. Translating gives CASSYSGGLGNTIYF.

This clone was seen more than once but under ten times. The rearrangement links TRBV28 to TRBJ2-7; 10 bases map to TRBD2. This CDR3 is built from 15 residues. The V and J ends lost 5 bases and 2 bases, in that order; junction bases with no gene match: 6. Germline-derived CDR1 and CDR2 are MDHEN and SYDVKM. CDR3 sequence reads: CASSLSGRTAYEQYF. In DNA, the CDR3 is TGTGCCAGCAGTCTTAGCGGGAGGACTGCCTACGAGCAGTACTTC.

V and J are TRBV7-5 and TRBJ1-5; the table's D call TRBD1 went unverified against the DNA. TRBV7-5 is a pseudogene segment. This CDR3 contains 14 residues. The CDR3 region is CARAPGASNQPQHF. The DNA of the CDR3 is TGTGCCAGGGCCCCAGGGGCGTCGAATCAGCCCCAGCATTTT.

The chain combines TRBV7-3 with TRBJ2-5; D may be TRBD2 (6 bases). Germline V lookup: CDR1 SGHTA, CDR2 FQGTGA. The CDR3 contains 12 residues. The V end lost 5 bases, the J end lost 7 bases, and 11 bases lay between the germline ends. Here the CDR3 DNA reads TGTGCCAGCAGCGTAGACGGGGGGACCCAGTACTTC. Translation gives CASSVDGGTQYF. Full variable domain (rest looked up from reference TRBV7-3 and TRBJ2-5): GAGVSQTPSNKVTEKGKYVELRCDPISGHTALYWYRQSLGQGPEFLIYFQGTGAADDSGLPNDRFFAVRPEGSVSTLKIQRTERGDSAVYLCASSVDGGTQYFGPGTRLLVL.

The chain combines TRBV18 with TRBJ1-4, with 9 nucleotides matching TRBD1. Germline CDR1 and CDR2: KGHSH and LQKENI. The CDR3 covers 14 residues. The V gene end was trimmed by 4 bases and the J gene end by 7 bases; junction bases not matched to a gene: 4. The CDR3 is CASSLGQGVEKLFF. The CDR3, as DNA: TGTGCCAGCTCACTGGGACAGGGAGTTGAAAAACTGTTTTTT.

The chain carries TRBV6-1 and TRBJ1-5; D gene unclear. Looked up from germline, CDR1 is MNHNS and CDR2 is SASEGT. The CDR3 sequence is 13 residues long. With 2 bases removed from V and 6 bases from J, the gap between germline ends came to 8 bases. For the CDR3, the DNA is TGTGCCAGCAGTGAAAGCCGGGGTCAGCCCCAGCATTTT. Encoded protein: CASSESRGQPQHF.

The chain links TRBV18 to TRBJ2-7, with a tentative D call TRBD1 (7 bases). Germline V gene lookup returns CDR1 KGHSH and CDR2 LQKENI. The CDR3 consists of 16 residues. The V and J ends lost 0 bases and 4 bases respectively, with 16 bases between them. The DNA of the CDR3 is TGTGCCAGCTCACCACCGAGGGACAGAGGGAGGTACGAGCAGTACTTC. Protein sequence: CASSPPRDRGRYEQYF.

This sequence joins TRBV28 and TRBJ2-5, with 7 nucleotides matching TRBD2. CDR1 is MDHEN and CDR2 is SYDVKM in the germline V gene. The CDR3 length is 15 residues. V shed 5 bases, J shed 0 bases, and the junction held 6 bases outside the gene matches. The CDR3 DNA sequence: TGTGCCAGCAGTGCTGGGGGGGTAGACCAAGAGACCCAGTACTTC. It codes for CASSAGGVDQETQYF.

The genes are TRBV30 and TRBJ1-2; possible D gene TRBD1, 6 bases. The CDR3 runs to 16 residues. CDR1 and CDR2 (germline): GTSNPN, SVGIG (reference sequence). Deletions cut 0 bases from V and 4 bases from J, with 18 bases between. CDR3: CAWSVHPSQGSYGYTF. The CDR3 coding sequence is TGTGCCTGGAGTGTACACCCATCCCAGGGGAGCTATGGCTACACCTTC.

J is TRBJ2-7 and V is TRBV6-5; 9 bases agree with TRBD1. This CDR3 region has 14 residues. Germline lookup yields CDR1 MNHEY and CDR2 SVGAGI. V trimming: 6 bases; J trimming: 7 bases; junction bases outside the gene matches: 10. The CDR3 bases are TGTGCCAGCAGACAGGGGACAGGGTCCCAGGAGCAGTACTTC. Translating it yields CASRQGTGSQEQYF.

The chain uses TRBV29-1 and TRBJ1-1, with a tentative D call TRBD1 (5 bases). Trimming removed 4 bases from V and 6 bases from J, with 12 bases in between. Germline values: CDR1 SQVTM, CDR2 ANQGSEA. This CDR3 has 12 amino acids. CDR3 coding DNA: TGCAGCGTTGTTGGAGGGACCGCTGAAGCTTTCTTT. It specifies CSVVGGTAEAFF.

For the CDR3, the DNA is TGCGCCAGCAGCCAAGAGTGGAGCGGGAGGCCCCAAGAGACCCAGTACTTC. This codes for CASSQEWSGRPQETQYF. This chain links TRBV4-1 with TRBJ2-5; TRBD2 agrees at 9 bases. V shed 0 bases and J 1 base; nucleotides not matched to a gene: 6. CDR1 and CDR2 (germline): MGHRA, YSYEKL. The CDR3 spans 17 residues.

Comments on this clone: The sample has other DNA sequences that encode this CDR3 too. The chain recombines TRBV5-1 with TRBJ2-7, with unresolved D. Germline CDR1 and CDR2: SGHRS and YFSETQ. The V end was cut by 3 bases, the J end by 2 bases, with 3 bases between. This CDR3 has 11 residues. The CDR3 bases are TGCGCCAGCAGCTCCGCCTACGAGCAGTACTTC. Residues: CASSSAYEQYF.

This clone was observed a few times. The rearrangement links TRBV5-4 to TRBJ1-2, with 7 positions matching TRBD1. The CDR3 consists of 15 residues. The J segment lost 2 bases and the V segment lost 3 bases, leaving 7 bases of the junction unmatched. In germline, CDR1 is SGHNT, CDR2 YYREEE (reference sequence). The CDR3 DNA sequence: TGTGCCAGCAGCTCCTCGGGACAGATCAACTATGGCTACACCTTC. It codes for CASSSSGQINYGYTF.

The V and J genes are TRBV11-2 and TRBJ2-7; the D gene is possibly TRBD2 (5 bases). CDR3 size: 16 residues. The V end was cut by 7 bases, the J end by 0 bases, with 19 bases between. The V gene's germline CDR1 is SGHAT and CDR2 FQNNGV. The CDR3 DNA reads as TGTGCCAGCACCAAGATCGGAGCGGAAAGCTCCTACGAGCAGTACTTC. Amino acid sequence: CASTKIGAESSYEQYF.